This T cell receptor beta chain came from a study of blood T cell repertoires in COVID-19. Study details: Sites in the United States, Italy and Spain provided acute and convalescent COVID-19 samples.

Authors' processing steps: Amplified reference gene primers provided the basis for estimating nucleated cell counts. Clones were read by immunoSEQ multiplex PCR, and TCRdb kept only the in-frame ones, dropping some. From that table come the V and J calls and clone size; the DNA was used to work out D and trimming. The sample lists around 23,000 clones, around nine tenths seen once, with around 17% in the top ten. Germline V gives CDR1 LNHDA, CDR2 SQIVND (reference sequence). There are 16 residues in the CDR3. Trimming removed 9 bases from V and 2 bases from J, with 20 bases in between. The chain recombines TRBV19 with TRBJ2-4, with D tentatively TRBD2 (5 bases). The specimen was peripheral blood. The receptor was isolated from a human donor with acute or convalescent COVID-19. The donor label of this sample is uncertain. CDR3 in DNA: TGTGCCAGCAGACCCGGACTGCACGGGACCAAAAACATTCAGTACTTC. Translation gives CASRPGLHGTKNIQYF. Using reference TRBV19 and TRBJ2-4 for the parts outside the CDR3, the full variable domain is DGGITQSPKYLFRKEGQNVTLSCEQNLNHDAMYWYRQDPGQGLRLIYYSQIVNDFQKGDIAEGYSVSREKKESFPLTVTSAQKNPTAFYLCASRPGLHGTKNIQYFGAGTRLSVL.